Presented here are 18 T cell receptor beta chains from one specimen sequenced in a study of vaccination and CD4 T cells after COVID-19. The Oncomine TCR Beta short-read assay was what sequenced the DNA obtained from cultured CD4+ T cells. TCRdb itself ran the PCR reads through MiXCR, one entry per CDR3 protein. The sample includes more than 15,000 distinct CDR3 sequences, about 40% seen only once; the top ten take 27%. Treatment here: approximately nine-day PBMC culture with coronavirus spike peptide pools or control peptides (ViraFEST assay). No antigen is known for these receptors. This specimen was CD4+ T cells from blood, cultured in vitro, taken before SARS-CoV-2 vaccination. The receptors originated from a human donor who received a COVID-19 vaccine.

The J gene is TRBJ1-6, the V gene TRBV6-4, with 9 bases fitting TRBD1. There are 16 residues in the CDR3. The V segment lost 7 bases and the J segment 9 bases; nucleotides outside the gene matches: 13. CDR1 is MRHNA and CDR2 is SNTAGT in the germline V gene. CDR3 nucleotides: TGTGCCAGCAATGGGCTCTGGGACAGGGCCCCTTCACCCCTCCACTTT. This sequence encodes CASNGLWDRAPSPLHF.

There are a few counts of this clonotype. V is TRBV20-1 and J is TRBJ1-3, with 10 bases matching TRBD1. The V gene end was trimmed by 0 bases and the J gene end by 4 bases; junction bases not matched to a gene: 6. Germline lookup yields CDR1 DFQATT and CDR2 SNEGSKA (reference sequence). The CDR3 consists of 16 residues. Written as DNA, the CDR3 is TGCAGTGCTAGAGATCTGGGGACAGGGGTCGGAAACACCATATATTTT. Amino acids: CSARDLGTGVGNTIYF.

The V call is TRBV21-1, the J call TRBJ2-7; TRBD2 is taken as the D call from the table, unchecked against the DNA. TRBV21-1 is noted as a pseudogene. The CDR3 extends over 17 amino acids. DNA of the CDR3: TGTGCCAGCAGCAGGGGGTGGACTAGCGGGAACCTATACGAGCAGTACTTC. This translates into CASSRGWTSGNLYEQYF.

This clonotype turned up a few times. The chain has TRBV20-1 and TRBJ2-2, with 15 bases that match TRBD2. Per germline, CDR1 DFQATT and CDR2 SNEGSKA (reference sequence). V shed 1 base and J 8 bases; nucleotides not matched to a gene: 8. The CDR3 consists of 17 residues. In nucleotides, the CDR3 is TGCAGTGCTAGAGTACCTGGACTAGCGGGGGGGCAGGGGGAGCTGTTTTTT. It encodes CSARVPGLAGGQGELFF.

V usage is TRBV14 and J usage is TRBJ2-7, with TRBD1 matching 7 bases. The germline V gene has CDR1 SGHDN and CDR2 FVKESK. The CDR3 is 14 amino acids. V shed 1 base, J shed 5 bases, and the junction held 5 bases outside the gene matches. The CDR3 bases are TGTGCCAGCAGCCAAGTTAGACAGGGCCACGAGCAGTACTTC. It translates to CASSQVRQGHEQYF. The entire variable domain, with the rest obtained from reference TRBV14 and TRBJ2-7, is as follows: EAGVTQFPSHSVIEKGQTVTLRCDPISGHDNLYWYRRVMGKEIKFLLHFVKESKQDESGMPNNRFLAERTGGTYSTLKVQPAELEDSGVYFCASSQVRQGHEQYFGPGTRLTVT.

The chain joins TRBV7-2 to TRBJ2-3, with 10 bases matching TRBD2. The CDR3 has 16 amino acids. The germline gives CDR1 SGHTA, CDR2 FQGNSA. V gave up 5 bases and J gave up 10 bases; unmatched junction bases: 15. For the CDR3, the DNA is TGTGCCAGCAGCCACCAAGGGGGAGCGGGGGGGCCGCCGCAGTATTTT. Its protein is CASSHQGGAGGPPQYF.

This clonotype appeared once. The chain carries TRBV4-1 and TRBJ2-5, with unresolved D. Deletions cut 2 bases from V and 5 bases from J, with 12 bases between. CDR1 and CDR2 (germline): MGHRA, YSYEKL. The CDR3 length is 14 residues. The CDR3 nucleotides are TGCGCCAGCAGCCAATCTCTTTTAGGTGAGACCCAGTACTTC. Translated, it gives CASSQSLLGETQYF.

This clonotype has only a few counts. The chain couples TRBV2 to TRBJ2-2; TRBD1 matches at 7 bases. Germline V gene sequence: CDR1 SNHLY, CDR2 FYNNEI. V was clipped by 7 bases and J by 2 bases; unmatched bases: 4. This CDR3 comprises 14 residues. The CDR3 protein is CASTRQGNTGELFF. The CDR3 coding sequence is TGTGCCAGCACACGACAGGGTAACACCGGGGAGCTGTTTTTT.

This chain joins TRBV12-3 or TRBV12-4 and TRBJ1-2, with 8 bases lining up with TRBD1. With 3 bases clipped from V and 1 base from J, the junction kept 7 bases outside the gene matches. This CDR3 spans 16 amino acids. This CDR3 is CASSFVTGGGNYGYTF. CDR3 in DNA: TGTGCCAGCAGTTTTGTCACAGGGGGGGGTAACTATGGCTACACCTTC.

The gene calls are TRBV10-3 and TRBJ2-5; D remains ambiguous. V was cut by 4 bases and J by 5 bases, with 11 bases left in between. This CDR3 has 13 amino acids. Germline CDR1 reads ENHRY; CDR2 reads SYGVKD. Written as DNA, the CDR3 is TGTGCCATCAGTGTAGGAATTTTGGAGACCCAGTACTTC. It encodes CAISVGILETQYF.

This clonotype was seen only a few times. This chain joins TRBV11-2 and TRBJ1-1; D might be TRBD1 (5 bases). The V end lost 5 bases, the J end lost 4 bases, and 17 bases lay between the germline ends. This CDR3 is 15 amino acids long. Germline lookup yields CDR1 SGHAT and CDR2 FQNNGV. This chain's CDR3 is CASSRRGRGGTEAFF. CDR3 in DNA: TGTGCCAGCAGCCGAAGAGGACGGGGGGGCACTGAAGCTTTCTTT.

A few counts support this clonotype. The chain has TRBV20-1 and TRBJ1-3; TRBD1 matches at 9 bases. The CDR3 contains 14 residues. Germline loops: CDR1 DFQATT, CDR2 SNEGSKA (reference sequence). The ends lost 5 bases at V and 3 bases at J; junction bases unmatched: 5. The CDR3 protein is CSARTGEVGNTIYF. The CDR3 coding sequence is TGCAGTGCTCGGACAGGGGAAGTTGGAAACACCATATATTTT.

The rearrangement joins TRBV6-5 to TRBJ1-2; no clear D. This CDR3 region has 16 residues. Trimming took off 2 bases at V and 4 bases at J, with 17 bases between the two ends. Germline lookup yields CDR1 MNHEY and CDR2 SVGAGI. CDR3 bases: TGTGCCAGCAGTTACCGGGTCGGCAGAGTCTCCTATGGCTACACCTTC. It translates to CASSYRVGRVSYGYTF.

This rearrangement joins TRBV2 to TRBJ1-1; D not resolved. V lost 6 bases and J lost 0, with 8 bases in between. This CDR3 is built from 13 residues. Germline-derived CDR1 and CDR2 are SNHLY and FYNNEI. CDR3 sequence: CASRALMNTEAFF. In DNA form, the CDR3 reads TGTGCCAGCAGGGCACTTATGAACACTGAAGCTTTCTTT.

The CDR3 loop is CASSPRQGAFYGYTF. CDR3 in DNA: TGCGCCAGCAGCCCCAGGCAGGGGGCGTTTTATGGCTACACCTTC. The chain couples TRBV5-1 to TRBJ1-2, with 8 nucleotides matching TRBD1. Germline trimming cut 4 bases from V and 5 bases from J; bases unmatched to any gene: 10. The CDR3 length is 15 residues. CDR1 and CDR2 (germline): SGHRS, YFSETQ.

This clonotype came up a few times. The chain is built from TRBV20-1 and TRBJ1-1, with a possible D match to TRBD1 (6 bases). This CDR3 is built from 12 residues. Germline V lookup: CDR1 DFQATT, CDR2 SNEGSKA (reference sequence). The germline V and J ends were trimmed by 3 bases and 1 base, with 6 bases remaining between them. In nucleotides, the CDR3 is TGCAGTGCTAGGGGACAGAACACTGAAGCTTTCTTT. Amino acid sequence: CSARGQNTEAFF.

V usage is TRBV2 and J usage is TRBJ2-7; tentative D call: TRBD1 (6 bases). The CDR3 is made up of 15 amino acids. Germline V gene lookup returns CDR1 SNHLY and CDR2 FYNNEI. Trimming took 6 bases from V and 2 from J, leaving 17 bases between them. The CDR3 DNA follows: TGTGCCAGCAGGGACAGCTGGCAGATAGCCTACGAGCAGTACTTC. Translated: CASRDSWQIAYEQYF.

CDR3 in DNA: TGTGCCAGCGGGAGAGCGGGGGACCACACCGGGGAGCTGTTTTTT. Translated: CASGRAGDHTGELFF. The V call is TRBV4-2, the J call TRBJ2-2, with TRBD2 identical over 8 bases. Germline V lookup: CDR1 LGHNA, CDR2 YNFKEQ. V gave up 8 bases and J gave up 3 bases; unmatched junction bases: 8. This CDR3 is built from 15 residues.